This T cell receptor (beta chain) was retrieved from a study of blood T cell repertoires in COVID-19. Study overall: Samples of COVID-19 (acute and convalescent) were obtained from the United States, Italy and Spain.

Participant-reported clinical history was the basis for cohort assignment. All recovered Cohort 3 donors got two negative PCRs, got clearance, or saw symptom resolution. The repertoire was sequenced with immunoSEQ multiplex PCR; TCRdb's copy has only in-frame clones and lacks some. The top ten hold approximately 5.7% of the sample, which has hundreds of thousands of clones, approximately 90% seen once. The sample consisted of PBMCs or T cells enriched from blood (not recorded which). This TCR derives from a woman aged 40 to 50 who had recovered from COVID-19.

In DNA form, the CDR3 reads TGTGCCAGTACCCCCCGGGACAGGGGGCCTCGCGGATATGGCTACACCTTC. It encodes CASTPRDRGPRGYGYTF. The chain employs TRBV19 and TRBJ1-2, with 12 bases identical to TRBD1. From germline, CDR1 is LNHDA and CDR2 SQIVND (reference sequence). V lost 7 bases, J lost 5 bases, and 14 bases stayed unmatched. The CDR3 totals 17 residues. Looking up the rest from reference TRBV19 and TRBJ1-2 gives the full variable domain: DGGITQSPKYLFRKEGQNVTLSCEQNLNHDAMYWYRQDPGQGLRLIYYSQIVNDFQKGDIAEGYSVSREKKESFPLTVTSAQKNPTAFYLCASTPRDRGPRGYGYTFGSGTRLTVV.